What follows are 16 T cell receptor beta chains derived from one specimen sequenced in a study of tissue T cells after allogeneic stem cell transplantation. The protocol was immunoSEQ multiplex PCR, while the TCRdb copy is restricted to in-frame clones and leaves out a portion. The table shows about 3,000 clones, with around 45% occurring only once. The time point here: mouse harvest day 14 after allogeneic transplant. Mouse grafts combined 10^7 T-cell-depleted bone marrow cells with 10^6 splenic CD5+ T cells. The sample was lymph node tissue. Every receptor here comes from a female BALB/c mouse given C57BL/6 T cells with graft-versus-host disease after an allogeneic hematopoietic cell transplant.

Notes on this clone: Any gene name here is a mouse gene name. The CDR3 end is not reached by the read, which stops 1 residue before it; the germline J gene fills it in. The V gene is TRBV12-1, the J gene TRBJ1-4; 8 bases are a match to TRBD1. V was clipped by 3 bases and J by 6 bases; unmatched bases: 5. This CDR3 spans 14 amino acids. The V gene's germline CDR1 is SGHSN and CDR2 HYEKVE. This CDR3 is CASSKTGVDERLFF. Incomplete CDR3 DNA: TGTGCCAGCTCTAAGACAGGGGTGGACGAAAGATTATTT. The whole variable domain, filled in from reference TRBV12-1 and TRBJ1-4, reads DSGVVQSPRHIIKEKGGRSVLTCIPISGHSNVVWYQQTLGKELKFLIQHYEKVERDKGFLPSRFSVQQFDDYHSEMNMSALELEDSAMYFCASSKTGVDERLFFGHGTKLSVL.

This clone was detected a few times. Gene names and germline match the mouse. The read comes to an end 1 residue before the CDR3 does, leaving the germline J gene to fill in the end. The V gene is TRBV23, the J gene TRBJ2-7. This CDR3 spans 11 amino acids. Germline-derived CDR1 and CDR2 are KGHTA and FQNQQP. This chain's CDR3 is CSSSQGREQYF. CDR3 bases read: TGCTCCAGCAGTCAGGGCCGGGAACAGTAC.

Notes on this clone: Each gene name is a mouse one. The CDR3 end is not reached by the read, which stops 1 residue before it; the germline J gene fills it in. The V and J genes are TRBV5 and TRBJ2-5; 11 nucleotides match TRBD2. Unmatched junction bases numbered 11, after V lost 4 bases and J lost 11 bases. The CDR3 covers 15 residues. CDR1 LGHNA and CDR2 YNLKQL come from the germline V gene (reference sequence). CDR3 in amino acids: CASSPGLGGLVDQYF. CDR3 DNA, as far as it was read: TGTGCCAGCAGCCCAGGACTGGGGGGCCTGGTGGACCAGTAC.

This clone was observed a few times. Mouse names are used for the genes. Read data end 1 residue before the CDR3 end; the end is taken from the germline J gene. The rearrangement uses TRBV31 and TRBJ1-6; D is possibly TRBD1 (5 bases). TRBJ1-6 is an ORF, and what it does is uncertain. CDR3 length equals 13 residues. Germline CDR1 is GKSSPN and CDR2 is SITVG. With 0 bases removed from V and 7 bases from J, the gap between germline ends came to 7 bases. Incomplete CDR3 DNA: TGTGCCTGGAGTCTCCAGGGCAATTCGCCCCTCTAC. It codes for CAWSLQGNSPLY. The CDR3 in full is CAWSLQGNSPLYF.

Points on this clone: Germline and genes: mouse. The CDR3 protein is CASGDKGISNERLFF. The CDR3 bases that were read are TGTGCCAGCGGTGATAAGGGGATTTCCAACGAAAGATTATTT. The chain is built from TRBV13-2 and TRBJ1-4; weak D call: TRBD1 (5 bases). The CDR3 goes on 1 residue after the read ends, and that part is filled in from the germline J gene. V gave up 1 base and J gave up 0 bases, with 7 bases separating them. Germline-derived CDR1 and CDR2 are NNHNN and SYGAGS (reference sequence). This CDR3 spans 15 amino acids.

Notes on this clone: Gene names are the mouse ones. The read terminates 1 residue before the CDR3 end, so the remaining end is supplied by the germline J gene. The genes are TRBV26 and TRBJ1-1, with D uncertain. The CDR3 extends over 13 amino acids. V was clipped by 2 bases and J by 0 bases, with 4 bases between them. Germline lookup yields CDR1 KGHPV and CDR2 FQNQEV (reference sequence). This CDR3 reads CASSLRSNTEVFF. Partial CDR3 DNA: TGTGCCAGCAGTCTGAGGTCAAACACAGAAGTCTTC.

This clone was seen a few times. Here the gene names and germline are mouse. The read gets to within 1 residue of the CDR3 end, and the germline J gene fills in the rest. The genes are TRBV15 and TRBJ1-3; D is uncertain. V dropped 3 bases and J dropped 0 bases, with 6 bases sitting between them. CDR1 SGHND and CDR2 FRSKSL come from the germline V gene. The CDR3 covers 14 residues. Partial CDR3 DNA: TGTGCCAGCAGTTTGGGCAGTTCTGGAAATACGCTCTAT. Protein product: CASSLGSSGNTLY. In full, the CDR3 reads CASSLGSSGNTLYF.

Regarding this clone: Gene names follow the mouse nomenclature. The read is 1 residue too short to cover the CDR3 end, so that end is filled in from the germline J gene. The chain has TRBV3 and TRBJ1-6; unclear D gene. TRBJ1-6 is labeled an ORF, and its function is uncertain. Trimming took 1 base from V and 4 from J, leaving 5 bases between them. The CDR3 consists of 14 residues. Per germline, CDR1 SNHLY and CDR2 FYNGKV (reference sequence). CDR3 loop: CASSLEQYNSPLYF. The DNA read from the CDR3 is TGTGCCAGCAGCTTAGAACAGTATAATTCGCCCCTCTAC.

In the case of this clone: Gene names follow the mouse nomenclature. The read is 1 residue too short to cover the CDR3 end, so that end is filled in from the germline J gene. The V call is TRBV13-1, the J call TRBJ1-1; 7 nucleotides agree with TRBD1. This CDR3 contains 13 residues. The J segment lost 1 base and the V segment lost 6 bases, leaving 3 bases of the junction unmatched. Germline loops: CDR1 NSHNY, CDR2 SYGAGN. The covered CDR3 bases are TGTGCCAGCAACCGGGACAGAAACACAGAAGTCTTC. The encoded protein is CASNRDRNTEVF. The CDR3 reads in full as CASNRDRNTEVFF.

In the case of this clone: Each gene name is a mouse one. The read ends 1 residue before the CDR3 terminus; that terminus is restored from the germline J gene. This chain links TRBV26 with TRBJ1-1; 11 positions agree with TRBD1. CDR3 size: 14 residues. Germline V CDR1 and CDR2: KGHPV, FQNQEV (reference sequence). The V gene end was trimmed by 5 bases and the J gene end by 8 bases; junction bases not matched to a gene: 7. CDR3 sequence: CASSIWTGGEEVFF. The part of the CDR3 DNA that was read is TGTGCCAGCAGTATCTGGACAGGGGGCGAGGAAGTCTTC.

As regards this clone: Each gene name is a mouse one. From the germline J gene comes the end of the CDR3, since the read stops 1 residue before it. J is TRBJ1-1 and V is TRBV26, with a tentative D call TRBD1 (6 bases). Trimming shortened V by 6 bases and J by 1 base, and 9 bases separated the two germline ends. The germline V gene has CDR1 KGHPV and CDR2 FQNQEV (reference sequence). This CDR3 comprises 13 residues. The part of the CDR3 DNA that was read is TGTGCCAGCAGGGGGACAAGAAACACAGAAGTCTTC. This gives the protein CASRGTRNTEVF. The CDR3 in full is CASRGTRNTEVFF.

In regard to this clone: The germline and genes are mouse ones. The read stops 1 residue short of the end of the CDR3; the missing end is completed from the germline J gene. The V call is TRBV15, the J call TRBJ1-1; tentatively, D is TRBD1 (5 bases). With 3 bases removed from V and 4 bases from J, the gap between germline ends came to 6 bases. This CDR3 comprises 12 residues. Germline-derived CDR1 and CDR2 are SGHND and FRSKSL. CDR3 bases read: TGTGCCAGCAGTTTTGACAGCACAGAAGTCTTC. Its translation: CASSFDSTEVF. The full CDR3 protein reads CASSFDSTEVFF.

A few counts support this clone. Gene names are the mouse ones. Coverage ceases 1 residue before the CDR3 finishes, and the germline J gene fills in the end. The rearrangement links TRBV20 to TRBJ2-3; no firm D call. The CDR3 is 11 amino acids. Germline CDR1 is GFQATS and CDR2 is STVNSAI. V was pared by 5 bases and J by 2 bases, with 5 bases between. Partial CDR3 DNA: TGTGGTGCTTACAATGCAGAAACGCTGTAT. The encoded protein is CGAYNAETLY. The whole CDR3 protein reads CGAYNAETLYF.

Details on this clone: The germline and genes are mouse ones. The sequenced part of the CDR3 DNA is TGCACCTGCAGTGCAGATGGGGGGGGAAGCTCCTATGAACAGTAC. Translated, it gives CTCSADGGGSSYEQY. The CDR3 reads in full as CTCSADGGGSSYEQYF. This chain uses TRBV1 with TRBJ2-7; 8 bases map to TRBD2. Coverage ceases 1 residue before the CDR3 finishes, and the germline J gene fills in the end. In germline, CDR1 is NSQYPW, CDR2 LRSPGD (reference sequence). V shed 0 bases, J shed 0 bases, and the junction held 4 bases outside the gene matches. The CDR3 loop spans 16 amino acids.

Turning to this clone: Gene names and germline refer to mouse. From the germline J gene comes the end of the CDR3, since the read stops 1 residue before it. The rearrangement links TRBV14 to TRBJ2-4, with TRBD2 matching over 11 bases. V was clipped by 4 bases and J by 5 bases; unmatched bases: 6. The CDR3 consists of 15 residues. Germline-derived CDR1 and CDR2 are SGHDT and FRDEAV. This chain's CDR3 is CASSLGLGGGNTLYF. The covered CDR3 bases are TGTGCCAGCAGTCTCGGACTGGGGGGAGGAAACACCTTGTAC.

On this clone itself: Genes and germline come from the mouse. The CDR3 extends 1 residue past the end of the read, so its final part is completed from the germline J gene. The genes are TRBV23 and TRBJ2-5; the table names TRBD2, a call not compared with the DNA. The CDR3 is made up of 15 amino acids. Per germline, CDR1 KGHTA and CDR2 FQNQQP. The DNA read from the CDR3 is TGCTCCAGCAGTCAATCCGGGGGGGGGCAAGACACCCAGTAC. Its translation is CSSSQSGGGQDTQY. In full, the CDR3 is CSSSQSGGGQDTQYF.